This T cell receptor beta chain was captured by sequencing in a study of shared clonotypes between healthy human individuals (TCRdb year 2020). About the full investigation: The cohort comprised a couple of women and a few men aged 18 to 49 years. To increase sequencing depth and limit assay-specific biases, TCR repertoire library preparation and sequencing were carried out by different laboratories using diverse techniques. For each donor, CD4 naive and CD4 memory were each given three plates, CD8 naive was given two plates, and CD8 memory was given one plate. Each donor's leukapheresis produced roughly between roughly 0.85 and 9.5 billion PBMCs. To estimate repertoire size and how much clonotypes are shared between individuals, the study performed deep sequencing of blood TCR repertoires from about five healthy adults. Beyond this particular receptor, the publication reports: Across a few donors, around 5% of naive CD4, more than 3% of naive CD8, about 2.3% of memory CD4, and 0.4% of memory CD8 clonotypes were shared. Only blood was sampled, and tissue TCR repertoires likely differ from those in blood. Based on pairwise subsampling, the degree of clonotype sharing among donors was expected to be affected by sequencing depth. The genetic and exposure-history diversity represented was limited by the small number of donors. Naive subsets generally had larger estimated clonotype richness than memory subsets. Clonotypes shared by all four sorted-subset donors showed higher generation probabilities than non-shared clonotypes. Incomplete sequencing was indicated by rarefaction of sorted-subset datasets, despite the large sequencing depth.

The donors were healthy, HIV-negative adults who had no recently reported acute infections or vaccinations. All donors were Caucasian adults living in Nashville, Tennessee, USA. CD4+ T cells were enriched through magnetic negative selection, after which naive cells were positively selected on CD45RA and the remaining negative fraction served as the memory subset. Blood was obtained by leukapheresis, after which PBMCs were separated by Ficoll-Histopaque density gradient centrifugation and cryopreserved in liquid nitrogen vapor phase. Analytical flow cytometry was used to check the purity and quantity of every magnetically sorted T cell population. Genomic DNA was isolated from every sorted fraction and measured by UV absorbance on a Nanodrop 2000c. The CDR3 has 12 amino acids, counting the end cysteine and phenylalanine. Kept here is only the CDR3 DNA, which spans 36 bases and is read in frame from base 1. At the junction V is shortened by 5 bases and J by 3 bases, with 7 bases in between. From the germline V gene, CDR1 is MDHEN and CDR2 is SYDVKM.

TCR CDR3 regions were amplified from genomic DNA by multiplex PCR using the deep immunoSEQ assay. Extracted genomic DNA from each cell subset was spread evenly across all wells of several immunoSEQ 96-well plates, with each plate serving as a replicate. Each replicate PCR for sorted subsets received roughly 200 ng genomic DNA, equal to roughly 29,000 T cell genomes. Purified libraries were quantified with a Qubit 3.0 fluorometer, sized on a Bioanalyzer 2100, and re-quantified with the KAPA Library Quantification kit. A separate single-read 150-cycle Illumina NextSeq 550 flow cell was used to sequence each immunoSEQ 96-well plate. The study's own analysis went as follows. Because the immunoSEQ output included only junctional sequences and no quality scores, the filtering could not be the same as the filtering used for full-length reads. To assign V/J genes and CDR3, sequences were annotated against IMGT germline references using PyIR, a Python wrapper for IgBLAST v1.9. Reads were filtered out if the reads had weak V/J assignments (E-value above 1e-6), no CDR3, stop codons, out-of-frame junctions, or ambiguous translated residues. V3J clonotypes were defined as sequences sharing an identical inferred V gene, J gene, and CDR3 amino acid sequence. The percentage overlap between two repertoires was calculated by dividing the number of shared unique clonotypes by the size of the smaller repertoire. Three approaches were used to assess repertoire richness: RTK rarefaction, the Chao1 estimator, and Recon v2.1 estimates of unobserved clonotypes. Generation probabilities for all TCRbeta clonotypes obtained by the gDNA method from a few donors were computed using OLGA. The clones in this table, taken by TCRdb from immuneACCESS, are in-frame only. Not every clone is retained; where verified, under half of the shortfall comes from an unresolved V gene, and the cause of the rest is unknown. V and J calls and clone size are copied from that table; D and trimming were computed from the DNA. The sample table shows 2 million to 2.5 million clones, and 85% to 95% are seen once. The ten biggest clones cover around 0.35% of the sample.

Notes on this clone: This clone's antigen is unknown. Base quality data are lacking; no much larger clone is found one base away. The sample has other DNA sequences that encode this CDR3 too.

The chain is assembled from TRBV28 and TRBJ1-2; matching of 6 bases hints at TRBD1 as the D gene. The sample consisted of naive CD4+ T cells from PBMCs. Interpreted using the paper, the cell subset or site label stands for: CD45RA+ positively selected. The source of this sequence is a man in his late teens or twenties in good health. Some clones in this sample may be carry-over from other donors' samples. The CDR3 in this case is CASSQGYYGYTF. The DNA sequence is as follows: TGTGCCAGCAGTCAGGGGTACTATGGCTACACCTTC.